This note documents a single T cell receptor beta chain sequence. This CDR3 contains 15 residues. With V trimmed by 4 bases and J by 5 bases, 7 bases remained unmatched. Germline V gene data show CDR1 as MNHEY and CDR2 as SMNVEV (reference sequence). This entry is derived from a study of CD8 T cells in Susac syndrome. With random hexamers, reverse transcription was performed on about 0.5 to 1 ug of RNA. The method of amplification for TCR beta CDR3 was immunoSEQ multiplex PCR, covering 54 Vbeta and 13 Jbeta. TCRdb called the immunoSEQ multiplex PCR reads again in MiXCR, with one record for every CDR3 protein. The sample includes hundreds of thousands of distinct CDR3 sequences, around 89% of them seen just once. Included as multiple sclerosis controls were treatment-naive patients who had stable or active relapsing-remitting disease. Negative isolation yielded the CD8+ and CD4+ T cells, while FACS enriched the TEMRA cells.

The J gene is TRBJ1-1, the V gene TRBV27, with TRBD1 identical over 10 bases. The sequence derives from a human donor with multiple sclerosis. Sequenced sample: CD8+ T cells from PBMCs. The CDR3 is CASSSRQGAKTEAFF. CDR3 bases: TGTGCCAGCAGTTCTCGACAGGGGGCAAAGACTGAAGCTTTCTTT.